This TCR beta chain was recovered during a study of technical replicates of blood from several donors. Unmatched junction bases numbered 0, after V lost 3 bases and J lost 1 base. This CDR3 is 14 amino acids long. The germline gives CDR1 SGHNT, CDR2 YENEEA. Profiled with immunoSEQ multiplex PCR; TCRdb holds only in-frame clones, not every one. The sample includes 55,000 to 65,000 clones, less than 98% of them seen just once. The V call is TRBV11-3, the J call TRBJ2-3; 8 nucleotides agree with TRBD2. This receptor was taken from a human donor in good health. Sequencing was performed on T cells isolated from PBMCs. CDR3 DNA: TGTGCCAGCAGCTTTAGCGGGGGCACAGATACGCAGTATTTT. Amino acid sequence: CASSFSGGTDTQYF.